Below, one T cell receptor beta chain is given with its context. As yet, its antigen is unknown. This record belongs to a study of T cell responses to AZD1222 COVID-19 vaccine. Findings of the study overall: Repertoires were collected only later (after the peak T cell response had occurred).

Produced via immunoSEQ multiplex PCR; TCRdb's table is partial and in-frame only. The sample carries 95,000 to 110,000 clones, just over 90% recorded once. The material sequenced was peripheral blood, taken 28 days after the second AZD1222 dose. The sequence derives from an adult who received the AZD1222 COVID-19 vaccine.

CDR3 bases: TGCAGCGTTGATTACGGGACTTTCCCCGCCGGCTACACCTTC. Translated, it gives CSVDYGTFPAGYTF. This chain joins TRBV29-1 and TRBJ1-2; D possibly corresponds to TRBD1 (5 bases). Germline CDR1 is SQVTM and CDR2 is ANQGSEA. The germline V and J ends were trimmed by 3 bases and 8 bases, with 19 bases remaining between them. The CDR3 length is 14 residues.